The rows below give T cell receptor beta chains drawn from one sample of a study of blood T cell repertoires in COVID-19. The table came from immunoSEQ multiplex PCR; TCRdb's copy has only in-frame clones and leaves some out. The sample holds about 170,000 clones; about 88% are singletons and the top ten take around 24%. Sample: peripheral blood. The source of these receptors is a man in his sixties with acute or convalescent COVID-19. Both conserved end residues are part of each CDR3. The order of the fields is clone size, J gene, V gene, D gene, CDR3 protein, CDR3 DNA. The D gene is left open where the match is weak. Expanded clones get a size class; other rows say once, few or many, or leave the size out.

>many|TRBJ1-1|TRBV5-1|NA
CASRPDTTNTEAFF
TGCGCCAGCAGACCGGACACAACAAACACTGAAGCTTTCTTT
>NA|TRBJ2-1|TRBV4-1|NA
CASSQGGNEQFF
TGCGCCAGCAGTCAGGGCGGAAATGAGCAGTTCTTC
>NA|TRBJ1-5|TRBV10-3|NA
CAISVNRVGQPQHF
TGTGCCATCAGCGTAAACAGGGTGGGACAGCCCCAGCATTTT
>NA|TRBJ2-1|TRBV5-4|NA
CASSYRISANNEQFF
TGTGCCAGCAGCTATCGGATTAGCGCAAACAATGAGCAGTTCTTC
>NA|TRBJ2-1|TRBV5-1|TRBD2
CASRSGTSDAYNEQFF
TGCGCCAGCAGGTCGGGGACTAGCGACGCCTACAATGAGCAGTTCTTC
>NA|TRBJ1-2|TRBV5-1|TRBD1
CASSVGDRNYGYTF
TGCGCCAGCAGCGTGGGGGACAGGAATTATGGCTACACCTTC
>NA|TRBJ2-1|TRBV5-8|NA
CASSLWAVDGEQFF
TGTGCCAGCAGCTTGTGGGCAGTAGACGGTGAGCAGTTCTTC
>NA|TRBJ1-5|TRBV7-8|TRBD1
CASSGGTGELQPQHF
TGTGCCAGCAGCGGCGGGACAGGGGAACTTCAGCCCCAGCATTTT
>NA|TRBJ2-7|TRBV18|TRBD2
CASSPLAAYEQYF
TGTGCCAGCTCACCCCTAGCGGCCTACGAGCAGTACTTC
>NA|TRBJ1-1|TRBV4-1|NA
CASSQDPGEAFF
TGCGCCAGCAGCCAAGATCCGGGTGAAGCTTTCTTT
>NA|TRBJ1-2|TRBV11-2|NA
CASSPQVLYGYTF
TGTGCCAGCAGCCCCCAGGTCCTCTATGGCTACACCTTC
>NA|TRBJ2-3|TRBV18|TRBD2
CASSTGLAGSTDTQYF
TGTGCCAGCTCAACCGGACTAGCGGGGAGCACAGATACGCAGTATTTT
>NA|TRBJ1-3|TRBV20-1|NA
CSASNRASSGNTIYF
TGCAGTGCTAGTAACAGGGCGAGCTCTGGAAACACCATATATTTT
>once|TRBJ1-2|TRBV7-9|NA
CASSLLSQINYGYTF
TGTGCCAGCAGCTTACTGTCGCAGATCAACTATGGCTACACCTTC
>NA|TRBJ2-1|TRBV7-2|TRBD2
CASSDESGTSYNEQFF
TGTGCCAGCAGCGATGAGTCCGGGACTAGTTACAATGAGCAGTTCTTC
>once|TRBJ2-1|TRBV9|NA
CASSVVVGGANEQFF
TGTGCCAGCAGCGTAGTCGTAGGGGGGGCCAATGAGCAGTTCTTC
>NA|TRBJ1-5|TRBV18|TRBD1
CASSPGRGPNQPQHF
TGTGCCAGCTCACCGGGAAGGGGGCCGAATCAGCCCCAGCATTTT
>NA|TRBJ2-3|TRBV20-1|TRBD2
CSASPLAGGAFTDTQYF
TGCAGTGCTAGTCCCCTAGCGGGGGGGGCGTTCACAGATACGCAGTATTTT
>once|TRBJ2-5|TRBV15|NA
CATSSAGLGTQYF
TGTGCCACCAGCAGTGCGGGATTGGGGACCCAGTACTTC
>NA|TRBJ1-4|TRBV30|NA
CAWSFSEGRGEKLFF
TGTGCCTGGAGTTTCTCCGAGGGTCGGGGTGAAAAACTGTTTTTT
>NA|TRBJ2-7|TRBV11-1|NA
CASRLARSGSYEQYF
TGTGCCAGCAGGCTGGCTCGGAGCGGCTCCTACGAGCAGTACTTC
>NA|TRBJ1-2|TRBV19|NA
CASSIDIDRRYGGYTF
TGTGCCAGTAGTATAGATATCGACCGGAGGTATGGTGGCTACACCTTC
>NA|TRBJ1-2|TRBV24-1|NA
CATSDSTPLGYTF
TGTGCCACCAGTGATTCTACCCCCCTGGGCTACACCTTC
>NA|TRBJ1-5|TRBV7-8|TRBD1
CASSNSRQGVTSNQPQHF
TGTGCCAGCAGCAACTCCCGACAGGGGGTGACAAGCAATCAGCCCCAGCATTTT
>once|TRBJ2-3|TRBV5-1|TRBD2
CASSSLTSGRAGTQYF
TGCGCCAGCAGCTCCCTAACTAGCGGGAGGGCCGGTACGCAGTATTTT
>medium-sized|TRBJ2-7|TRBV5-6|TRBD2
CASSLSSGAYEQYF
TGTGCCAGCAGCTTGTCTAGCGGAGCCTACGAGCAGTACTTC
>NA|TRBJ1-1|TRBV3-1/TRBV3-2|TRBD1
CASKGQGRPEAFF
TGTGCCAGCAAGGGACAGGGAAGGCCTGAAGCTTTCTTT
>NA|TRBJ2-1|TRBV10-3|TRBD2
CATGTSTYNEQFF
TGTGCCACCGGGACTAGCACCTACAATGAGCAGTTCTTC
>NA|TRBJ2-1|TRBV5-4|TRBD1
CASSLGQDQYNEQFF
TGTGCCAGCAGCTTAGGACAGGATCAATACAATGAGCAGTTCTTC
>NA|TRBJ1-1|TRBV6-2/TRBV6-3|NA
CASSISNTEAFF
TGTGCCAGCAGTATCAGTAACACTGAAGCTTTCTTT
>NA|TRBJ2-2|TRBV5-1|NA
CASSLVRASGELFF
TGCGCCAGCAGCTTGGTCAGGGCATCTGGGGAGCTGTTTTTT
>NA|TRBJ2-5|TRBV5-4|NA
CASSLDSQETQYF
TGTGCCAGCAGCTTGGATAGTCAAGAGACCCAGTACTTC
>NA|TRBJ1-2|TRBV5-1|NA
CASSLGHSSNYGYTF
TGCGCCAGCAGCTTGGGTCACAGTTCTAACTATGGCTACACCTTC
>NA|TRBJ1-6|TRBV30|NA
CAWSSQGLPYNSPLHF
TGTGCCTGGAGTTCTCAGGGGTTACCCTATAATTCACCCCTCCACTTT
>NA|TRBJ1-5|TRBV10-2|TRBD1
CASSGQGDQPQHF
TGCGCCAGCAGTGGACAGGGGGATCAGCCCCAGCATTTT
>NA|TRBJ2-2|TRBV6-5|NA
CASSYSGIDTGELFF
TGTGCCAGCAGTTACTCCGGGATTGACACCGGGGAGCTGTTTTTT
>NA|TRBJ2-5|TRBV15|TRBD2
CATLKGGEETQYF
TGTGCCACCTTAAAGGGAGGGGAAGAGACCCAGTACTTC